This T cell receptor (beta chain) derives from a study of beta chain features in type 1 diabetes listed by TCRdb under 2018. With respect to the entire study: Patients and healthy donors did not differ in mean age, gender distribution, total cell number or subset yield. Regulatory and stem cell-like memory subsets were obtained from only 8 patients and roughly 8 healthy donors, while naive and central memory subsets were obtained from all 30 or so donors. A total of 85 million to 140 million sorted cells were examined across all samples, and a strong correlation was observed between cell number per subset and RNA yield. The study compared the TCRB repertoires of sorted circulating CD4+ T cell subsets in recently diagnosed type 1 diabetes patients with those in matched healthy donors. Overall results and qualifications from the work: Shorter templates might have been favored by PCR, but patient and control samples were amplified and corrected together, so both groups would have been affected equally by any skew. In all four CD4+ subsets, TCRB CDR3 length was moderately but significantly shorter in type 1 diabetes patients. Because cDNA rather than genomic DNA was sequenced, highly expressing activated cells could have been over-represented, although no difference in activation and CD3 levels was found between groups. The naive, central memory and regulatory TCRB repertoires appeared to resemble one another more closely among patients than among healthy donors. Only small numbers of individuals were included in the HLA sub-analyses, which left unresolved whether HLA type had any influence on TCRB rearrangement. Fewer insertions and more nucleotide deletions at VDJ recombination sites were observed in patients with type 1 diabetes, implying thymic rearrangement abnormalities.

Note on this clone: Its antigen is unknown. No per-base quality is available; no much larger clone lies one base away.

A single peripheral blood draw of around 0.11 L on average was collected from each donor into heparinised tubes. Using a panel that included CD45RO, CCR7, CD25, CD127, CD95 and CD27, naive, central memory, regulatory and stem cell-like memory CD4+ T cells were sorted on a BD FACSAria II. Purity was above 95% for every sorted population. PBMCs were isolated right away by Lymphoprep density gradient centrifugation and were stained directly, without culture. Samples were stained and sorted in pairs, with one healthy donor and one patient per experiment, so that batch effects were minimized. Trimming takes 5 bases from V and 1 base from J, and the germline ends sit 12 bases apart. CDR1 and CDR2 are read off the germline V gene as SGHRS and YFSETQ. The cysteine opens and the phenylalanine closes a CDR3 of 14 amino acids. The DNA shown is the 42-base CDR3, in frame from base 1. The entire amount of isolated RNA was reverse transcribed using the High Capacity cDNA Reverse Transcription Kit, so the sequenced TCRB transcripts were expressed ones. Naive, central memory and regulatory T cell samples underwent deep immunoSEQ sequencing, averaging approximately 3.5 million total reads per sample. Sorted cells were lysed in RLT buffer, and RNA was extracted using DNase-treated RNeasy Micro or Mini kits according to cell number. To prevent cross-contamination, each cell subset was processed individually, whereas patient and healthy donor samples were processed jointly. Using the immunoSEQ multiplex PCR, TCRB sequences were amplified from cDNA into 87-bp fragments spanning the CDR3 region. Sequencing of the amplicons was performed on the Illumina HiSeq platform. The original pipeline was this. PCR bias was computationally corrected using synthetic template baselines, reads within Hamming distance 2 were collapsed, and singletons that could not be merged were discarded. Reads were aligned against IMGT to assign V, D and J genes, CDR3 length and insertions or deletions at six rearrangement sites. Within each subset, clonotype counts were normalized to sorted cell number, after which true diversity and Gini coefficients were computed with the tcR R package. Repertoire sharing was quantified using the overlap coefficient calculated on TCRB nucleotide sequences. TCRdb's version of the immuneACCESS table is confined to in-frame rearrangements and falls short of the full clone set. An unresolved V gene accounts for under half of the shortfall where checked; the remainder is of unknown origin. D and trimming come from the DNA, and the V and J calls and clone size come from that table. Recorded for this sample are approximately 160,000 clones; approximately 8.4% of them occurred a single time. Of the sample, approximately 2.3% is held by the ten largest clones.

The V gene is TRBV5-1 and the J gene is TRBJ2-5; tentative D gene TRBD1, with 5 bases matching. This TCR was recovered from a woman aged 18-29 years in good health. The source material was central memory CD4+ T cells from blood. The DNA sequence is as follows: TGCGCCAGCAGGGCGGACACGACCCAAGAGACCCAGTACTTC. It translates to CASRADTTQETQYF.